The present TCR beta chain was sequenced within a study of blood T cells in healthy people across ages (dated by TCRdb to about 2015). Regarding the research as a whole: Template switching captured roughly one uniquely barcoded TCR beta cDNA molecule per two T cells in model experiments. To avoid experimental bias, donors of different ages were randomly spread across the sequencing lanes. Using the same blood draw, the study looked at two additional independent replicas of 1 million unique cDNA reads for two donors, one aged 18 to 30 and the other aged 80 or older. Age-related changes in TCR beta repertoire diversity were measured in the study by deep sequencing normalized with unique cDNA molecular identifiers. Four age groups were formed from the donors: young (average roughly 15 years), middle-aged (just under 40), aged (about 62) and long-lived (roughly 81).

On this clonotype: The target of this receptor is not known. There are no base qualities to consult, and no much larger clone falls within one base.

The library was obtained by 5' RACE. A second PCR of 7 to 11 cycles was run with a J-beta primer mix and a sample-barcoded 5' primer. Each TCR beta cDNA molecule received a unique molecular identifier from a template-switch 5' adaptor carrying 12 random nucleotides. Each sample yielded at least 2.5 million CDR3-containing paired-end reads. First-strand cDNA synthesis was performed from all RNA using the Mint cDNA synthesis kit, with priming by a TRBC-specific oligonucleotide. After uracil-DNA glycosylase treatment, a first 18-cycle PCR used universal primers M1SS and BC2_uni_R on all cDNA. As for how the authors treated the data: Each sample was normalized by randomly selecting 1 million high-quality reads, each carrying a distinct molecular identifier. Instead of being binned into consensus sequences, reads with shared molecular identifiers were discarded. MiTCR, with a Q25 quality threshold and the strictest error-elimination algorithm, was used for CDR3 identification, clonotype clustering and error correction. A nonparametric unseen species model using Euler transformation provided a lower-bound estimate of total TCR beta diversity. The public reads were quality trimmed at Q25 with fastp and then assembled into clones with MiXCR by TCRdb, keeping productive beta chains. Under each unique CDR3 protein, matching rows form one entry showing the most common genes and DNA. Clone size and V and J calls follow TCRdb, not the original study. Recorded for this sample are some 1.8 million distinct CDR3 sequences; about 39% of them occurred a single time. The top ten hold approximately 22% of the sample.

Donors were a few dozen systemically healthy Caucasian individuals from Russia aged roughly 6 to 90 years. Around 10 milliliters of peripheral blood were collected from each donor into EDTA-treated Vacutainer tubes. Ficoll-Paque density-gradient centrifugation was used to isolate PBMCs, with at least 6 million per sample. Trizol reagent was used to extract total RNA from the PBMCs, yielding at least 5.5 micrograms per sample. The percentages of naive CD45RAhigh/CD27high T cells were determined by flow cytometry on a PBMC aliquot from every donor. The paper's findings and limits, for the study overall: Observed TCR beta diversity per million T cells fell roughly linearly with age, and a significant reduction was already apparent by age about 43. Bulk unsorted PBMC profiling prevented conclusive comparison of naive and antigen-experienced compartments. Because donor CMV infection status was unknown, age-related changes in expanded clonotypes were potentially confounded. The long-lived group showed more naive CD4+ T cells, fewer expanded clones and increased TCR diversity than the aged group, suggesting age selection. Estimates of total diversity based on one million sequenced T cells were considered lower bounds and underestimates. The percentage of naive T cells measured by flow cytometry correlated strongly with observed TCR beta diversity.

The sample was blood. The sequence was obtained from a human donor in good health.

The DNA sequence follows: TGTGCCAGCGAGGTCGGTCTTAGCAATCAGCCCCAGCATTTT. Translated, this gives CASEVGLSNQPQHF. This chain is built from TRBV6-1 and TRBJ1-5, with no confidently assigned D gene. The CDR3 goes from the cysteine to the phenylalanine over 14 residues. Kept here is only the CDR3 DNA, which spans 42 bases and is read in frame from base 1. Trimming costs V 8 bases and J 0 bases, and their ends lie 11 bases apart. The germline V gene encodes CDR1 MNHNS and CDR2 SASEGT.